In this sample, the clone carrying this T cell receptor beta chain turned up once. What it binds is not known. This sample stems from a study of T cells in tuberculosis. Whole-study context: The T cells targeted glucose monomycolate, a mycobacterial lipid, via CD1B. Notes on the study in general: Using the GMM-specific repertoire gave about 86% accuracy versus roughly 70% with motifs.

Sequenced by immunoSEQ multiplex PCR; TCRdb stores in-frame clones only, minus some. The sample has around 30,000 clones; just over 90% are singletons. The V end was cut by 3 bases, the J end by 6 bases, with 18 bases between. The CDR3 runs 15 residues. The germline CDR1 and CDR2 sequences are ENHRY and SYGVKD. The J gene is TRBJ2-7, the V gene TRBV10-3, with a tentative D call TRBD2 (5 bases). The sample was PBMCs. The TCR originated in a donor aged 10-35 years with latent tuberculosis or without tuberculosis infection. The CDR3 reads CAISDGSSLVGEQYF. The CDR3, as DNA: TGTGCCATCAGTGATGGGAGTTCGCTTGTCGGCGAGCAGTACTTC.